This passage covers 22 T cell receptor beta chains from one sample sequenced in a study of Ad26.COV2.S vaccination and SARS-CoV-2 variants. Treatment here: around 19 received Ad26.COV2.S at low or high dose, single or two shots; 5 received placebo; per-sample allocation not given. Collection of the samples took place on day 63 after the first injection of vaccine or placebo. The method was immunoSEQ multiplex PCR; TCRdb's version includes in-frame clones alone and lacks a portion of them. The repertoire holds approximately 350,000 clones, with 80% to 90% as singletons. Here the sequenced sample was peripheral blood, taken in a trial of Ad26.COV2.S vaccine versus placebo. Every receptor here comes from a person aged 18-65 years who received the Ad26.COV2.S COVID-19 vaccine or a placebo.

The chain couples TRBV5-6 to TRBJ1-2, with D possibly being TRBD1 (5 bases). The V end lost 3 bases, the J end lost 4 bases, and 16 bases lay between the germline ends. The CDR3 runs to 15 residues. Germline V gene lookup returns CDR1 SGHDT and CDR2 YYEEEE. The CDR3 DNA reads as TGTGCCAGCAGCTCACGGGACGGAGATGTCTATGGCTACACCTTC. Translated, it gives CASSSRDGDVYGYTF. Together with reference TRBV5-6 and TRBJ1-2, the CDR3 gives the full variable domain: DAGVTQSPTHLIKTRGQQVTLRCSPKSGHDTVSWYQQALGQGPQFIFQYYEEEERQRGNFPDRFSGHQFPNYSSELNVNALLLGDSALYLCASSSRDGDVYGYTFGSGTRLTVV.

The rearrangement uses TRBV7-8 and TRBJ2-3; no firm D call. The CDR3 contains 12 residues. Trimming pared 3 bases from V and 2 bases from J, leaving 3 bases between. CDR1 is SGHVS, CDR2 FQNEAQ, per germline. CDR3 DNA: TGTGCCAGCAGCTTCTCCACAGATACGCAGTATTTT. The encoded protein is CASSFSTDTQYF.

This clone was seen only once. The chain employs TRBV6-6 and TRBJ1-1; the match to TRBD1 covers 9 bases. Germline trimming cut 2 bases from V and 5 bases from J; bases unmatched to any gene: 6. The germline V gene encodes CDR1 MNHNY and CDR2 SVGAGI (reference sequence). The CDR3 sequence is 15 residues long. CDR3 nucleotides: TGTGCCAGCAGTTACCCCGGGACAGGGATAACTGAAGCTTTCTTT. Its translation is CASSYPGTGITEAFF.

This clone was recorded only once. The chain recombines TRBV30 with TRBJ2-5; tentatively, D is TRBD2 (7 bases). CDR3 length: 14 residues. Trimming stripped 5 bases from V and 5 bases from J, with 18 bases between. CDR1 is GTSNPN and CDR2 is SVGIG in the germline V gene (reference sequence). CDR3: CAWGQGTKGETQYF. Written as DNA, the CDR3 is TGTGCCTGGGGTCAGGGGACTAAAGGGGAGACCCAGTACTTC.

The chain carries TRBV7-8 and TRBJ1-2, with a weak D call TRBD1 (6 bases). Trimming cost V 5 bases and J 2 bases, with 18 bases left between them. The CDR3 covers 16 residues. From germline, CDR1 is SGHVS and CDR2 FQNEAQ. The DNA for the CDR3 is TGTGCCAGCAGCCCTTGGGGGGGCACACAGAACTATGGCTACACCTTC. Its translation: CASSPWGGTQNYGYTF.

The chain has TRBV6-2 or TRBV6-3 and TRBJ2-3, with D maybe TRBD2 (5 bases). The CDR3 length is 17 residues. The germline gives CDR1 MNHEY, CDR2 SVGEGT. Trimming removed 2 bases at V and 1 base at J, with 16 bases between. CDR3 in amino acids: CASSYARTLGGTDTQYF. CDR3 sequence (DNA): TGTGCCAGCAGTTACGCTAGGACGCTCGGGGGCACAGATACGCAGTATTTT.

The chain carries TRBV7-9 and TRBJ1-1, with D possibly being TRBD1 (6 bases). CDR3 size: 15 residues. Germline assignment: CDR1 SEHNR and CDR2 FQNEAQ (reference sequence). Trimming cost V 4 bases and J 2 bases, with 14 bases left between them. The CDR3 DNA reads as TGTGCCAGCAGCTGGGGGGGCGGAGTTAACACTGAAGCTTTCTTT. Residues: CASSWGGGVNTEAFF.

This CDR3 reads CASSQGDTQYF. CDR3 nucleotide sequence: TGTGCCAGCAGCCAAGGGGATACGCAGTATTTT. This chain connects TRBV3-1 (or the pseudogene TRBV3-2) to TRBJ2-3; no reliable D call. The germline gives CDR1 LGHDT, CDR2 YNNKEL (reference sequence). CDR3 length: 11 residues. V was cut by 1 base and J by 6 bases, with 2 bases left in between.

The chain is built from TRBV6-5 and TRBJ2-7; TRBD2 aligns across 7 bases. This CDR3 is 13 amino acids long. Germline-derived CDR1 and CDR2 are MNHEY and SVGAGI. Trimming took 6 bases from V and 0 from J; bases not matched to a gene: 2. The CDR3 loop reads CASSVAGSYEQYF. CDR3 coding DNA: TGTGCCAGCAGCGTAGCGGGCTCCTACGAGCAGTACTTC.

The rearrangement uses TRBV4-1 and TRBJ1-2; D not certain. V dropped 1 base and J dropped 2 bases, with 17 bases sitting between them. Germline CDR1 is MGHRA and CDR2 is YSYEKL. The CDR3 length is 17 residues. CDR3 sequence: CASSQVVRPQINYGYTF. The CDR3 nucleotides read TGCGCCAGCAGCCAAGTGGTGAGGCCTCAAATAAACTATGGCTACACCTTC.

The table lists this clone with a count of one. V is TRBV6-5 and J is TRBJ1-5, with D uncertain. The length of the CDR3 is 14 residues. Germline V lookup: CDR1 MNHEY, CDR2 SVGAGI. V dropped 6 bases and J dropped 0 bases, with 9 bases sitting between them. The chain's CDR3 is CASSYKNSNQPQHF. In DNA, the CDR3 is TGTGCCAGCAGCTATAAAAATAGCAATCAGCCCCAGCATTTT.

The genes are TRBV10-3 and TRBJ2-3; 9 bases align to TRBD2. CDR1 and CDR2 from the germline V gene are ENHRY and SYGVKD. The CDR3 consists of 16 residues. After removal of 6 bases from V and 2 bases from J, the junction contained 9 bases not matched to a gene. CDR3 sequence: CAISDIAGANTDTQYF. The CDR3 nucleotides are TGTGCCATCAGCGACATAGCGGGGGCCAACACAGATACGCAGTATTTT.

The CDR3 region is CASSSQGLSETQYF. In nucleotides, the CDR3 is TGTGCCAGCAGCTCACAGGGTTTGTCAGAGACCCAGTACTTC. The chain carries TRBV13 and TRBJ2-5, with D perhaps TRBD1 (6 bases). This CDR3 region has 14 residues. Between the trimmed V and J ends, which lost 4 bases and 4 bases, there was a span of 13 bases. CDR1 is PRHDT, CDR2 FYEKMQ, per germline (reference sequence).

This chain connects TRBV4-1 to TRBJ1-2; D possibly corresponds to TRBD1 (5 bases). This CDR3 is 15 amino acids long. Germline-derived CDR1 and CDR2 are MGHRA and YSYEKL. Trimming removed 4 bases at V and 2 bases at J, with 14 bases between. The CDR3 sequence is CASSPRTPGNYGYTF. The CDR3 nucleotides read TGCGCCAGCAGCCCCAGGACACCGGGGAACTATGGCTACACCTTC.

The rearrangement uses TRBV2 and TRBJ2-7; D possibly uses TRBD1 or TRBD2 (5 bases each). In germline, CDR1 is SNHLY, CDR2 FYNNEI. The V end lost 6 bases, the J end lost 1 base, and 16 bases lay between the germline ends. This CDR3 spans 15 amino acids. CDR3 in DNA: TGTGCCAGCAGAATCATCCGGGACGGTTCCTACGAGCAGTACTTC. It specifies CASRIIRDGSYEQYF.

This chain connects TRBV5-4 to TRBJ1-2, with D possibly TRBD1 on 6 matching bases. V dropped 0 bases and J dropped 4 bases, with 16 bases sitting between them. Germline CDR1 and CDR2: SGHNT and YYREEE (reference sequence). There are 16 residues in the CDR3. The CDR3 coding sequence is TGTGCCAGCAGCTTGGGCCTTTCAGGGGAAAGCTATGGCTACACCTTC. This translates into CASSLGLSGESYGYTF.

The chain recombines TRBV15 with TRBJ2-2; D call uncertain. Germline V gene lookup returns CDR1 LNHNV and CDR2 YYDKDF (reference sequence). Trimming took 0 bases from V and 3 from J, leaving 11 bases between them. This CDR3 has 16 residues. Here the CDR3 DNA reads TGTGCCACCAGCAGAGATGTGGGGTATGACACCGGGGAGCTGTTTTTT. Translated: CATSRDVGYDTGELFF.

The rearrangement uses TRBV7-2 and TRBJ1-1; no firm D call. Looked up from germline, CDR1 is SGHTA and CDR2 is FQGNSA. Trimming cost V 3 bases and J 0 bases, with 8 bases left between them. The CDR3 is 14 residues long. The CDR3 sequence is CASSLKFLNTEAFF. The CDR3, as DNA: TGTGCCAGCAGCTTGAAGTTCTTGAACACTGAAGCTTTCTTT.

This chain joins TRBV29-1 and TRBJ2-1, with TRBD2 as a possible D gene (6 bases). V lost 4 bases, J lost 3 bases, and 16 bases lay in between. This CDR3 comprises 15 residues. CDR1 and CDR2 from the germline V gene are SQVTM and ANQGSEA. This CDR3 is CSVVGRRGNYNEQFF. In nucleotides, the CDR3 is TGCAGCGTTGTGGGTAGGCGGGGCAACTACAATGAGCAGTTCTTC.

The chain employs TRBV5-1 and TRBJ1-6; 8 nucleotides agree with TRBD1. The V gene's germline CDR1 is SGHRS and CDR2 YFSETQ. The junction had 6 bases not matched to a gene; V was cut back by 4 bases and J by 0 bases. CDR3 length: 17 amino acids. The CDR3 region is CASSAGQGYSYNSPLHF. CDR3 DNA: TGCGCCAGCAGCGCCGGACAGGGATACTCCTATAATTCACCCCTCCACTTT.

This chain joins TRBV5-1 and TRBJ2-1; 7 positions agree with TRBD2. The CDR3 is 17 residues long. Germline CDR1 reads SGHRS; CDR2 reads YFSETQ. Trimming took 3 bases from V and 0 from J; bases not matched to a gene: 9. CDR3 sequence reads: CASSSDPGGSSYNEQFF. CDR3 in DNA: TGCGCCAGCAGCTCCGACCCCGGGGGGAGCTCCTACAATGAGCAGTTCTTC.

The V call is TRBV7-2, the J call TRBJ1-2; D not certain. V lost 2 bases and J 2 bases, leaving 9 bases between the germline ends. CDR1 is SGHTA, CDR2 FQGNSA, per germline. The CDR3 loop spans 14 amino acids. In DNA, the CDR3 is TGTGCCAGCAGCTTATACAGAACCAACTATGGCTACACCTTC. It is translated as CASSLYRTNYGYTF.